Listed here are 14 T cell receptor beta chains from one sample, sequenced in a study of blood T cell repertoires in COVID-19. Repertoires were generated with immunoSEQ multiplex PCR, while TCRdb's copy carries only in-frame clones and drops some. The table has around 100,000 clones, 80% to 95% seen once. The sequenced sample was peripheral blood. Every receptor here comes from a man younger than 35 with COVID-19, enrolled during active disease.

This CDR3 is CASRQGGGGELFF. The DNA of the CDR3 is TGTGCCAGCAGGCAGGGAGGGGGCGGGGAGCTGTTTTTT. This chain connects TRBV28 to TRBJ2-2, with a tentative D call TRBD2 (7 bases). Germline V CDR1 and CDR2: MDHEN, SYDVKM. V gave up 6 bases and J gave up 7 bases, with 12 bases separating them. CDR3 length: 13 amino acids.

The chain uses TRBV20-1 and TRBJ2-7, with 7 bases that match TRBD1. CDR1 and CDR2 (germline): DFQATT, SNEGSKA (reference sequence). The V segment lost 3 bases and the J segment 2 bases; nucleotides outside the gene matches: 4. The CDR3 has 13 amino acids. CDR3 coding DNA: TGCAGTGCTAGTGGGCAGGGGGCCTACGAGCAGTACTTC. Translating gives CSASGQGAYEQYF.

This chain connects TRBV9 to TRBJ2-3, with D tentatively TRBD1 (6 bases). Trimming took 3 bases from V and 0 from J, leaving 14 bases between them. From germline, CDR1 is SGDLS and CDR2 YYNGEE. This CDR3 has 16 amino acids. CDR3 in DNA: TGTGCCAGCAGCGCCCGCCCAAGGGGGAGCACAGATACGCAGTATTTT. Protein product: CASSARPRGSTDTQYF.

The V call is TRBV4-3, the J call TRBJ2-7; the match to TRBD2 covers 7 bases. The CDR3 loop spans 15 amino acids. V was clipped by 4 bases and J by 0 bases; unmatched bases: 6. Per germline, CDR1 LGHNA and CDR2 YSLEER. CDR3: CASSLTGTTSYEQYF. DNA of the CDR3: TGCGCCAGCAGCCTCACCGGGACTACCTCCTACGAGCAGTACTTC.

V usage is TRBV6-5 and J usage is TRBJ1-2; TRBD1 aligns across 10 bases. Germline V CDR1 and CDR2: MNHEY, SVGAGI. Germline trimming cut 3 bases from V and 8 bases from J; bases unmatched to any gene: 3. The CDR3 runs to 13 residues. CDR3 bases: TGTGCCAGCAGTTATACGGGACAGGGGGGCTACACCTTC. Translated, it gives CASSYTGQGGYTF.

The rearrangement joins TRBV14 to TRBJ2-7; TRBD1 matches at 8 bases. Unmatched junction bases numbered 12, after V lost 5 bases and J lost 3 bases. Germline CDR1 SGHDN, CDR2 FVKESK. CDR3 length: 16 residues. CDR3 sequence reads: CASSGRRTGRSYEQYF. CDR3 in DNA: TGTGCCAGCAGCGGACGGCGGACAGGGAGAAGCTACGAGCAGTACTTC.

The chain has TRBV7-9 and TRBJ2-1, with 8 bases fitting TRBD1. Unmatched junction bases numbered 6, after V lost 0 bases and J lost 5 bases. In germline, CDR1 is SEHNR, CDR2 FQNEAQ (reference sequence). This CDR3 contains 16 residues. The CDR3 loop reads CASSLARTGNNNEQFF. CDR3 DNA: TGTGCCAGCAGCTTAGCTCGGACAGGGAATAACAATGAGCAGTTCTTC.

This chain uses TRBV4-3 with TRBJ1-2; D is ambiguous. The ends were cut back, 0 bases at V and 6 bases at J, with 5 bases in the middle. Germline loops: CDR1 LGHNA, CDR2 YSLEER. The length of the CDR3 is 12 residues. The CDR3 is CASSQESHGYTF. DNA of the CDR3: TGCGCCAGCAGCCAAGAATCTCATGGCTACACCTTC.

The chain joins TRBV27 to TRBJ2-2, with TRBD2 identical over 14 bases. Per germline, CDR1 MNHEY and CDR2 SMNVEV (reference sequence). This CDR3 is built from 18 residues. The trim removed 1 base at V and 4 bases at J, leaving 5 bases unmatched. CDR3 amino acids: CASSLFRTSGRSTGELFF. Written as DNA, the CDR3 is TGTGCCAGCAGTTTATTTCGGACTAGCGGGAGGAGCACCGGGGAGCTGTTTTTT.

The chain links TRBV27 to TRBJ2-7; 11 positions match TRBD1. The germline gives CDR1 MNHEY, CDR2 SMNVEV (reference sequence). This CDR3 has 13 residues. V gave up 8 bases and J gave up 5 bases; unmatched junction bases: 5. CDR3 region: CASGTGGFNEQYF. In DNA form, the CDR3 reads TGTGCCAGCGGGACAGGGGGGTTCAACGAGCAGTACTTC.

This clone was seen once. CDR3 in amino acids: CASSVHRLTYKSAYEQYF. The CDR3 DNA follows: TGTGCCAGCAGCGTTCACAGGCTTACCTACAAGTCCGCCTACGAGCAGTACTTC. The chain joins TRBV9 to TRBJ2-7, with D perhaps TRBD1 (5 bases). Looked up from germline, CDR1 is SGDLS and CDR2 is YYNGEE. This CDR3 has 18 residues. Trimming took off 2 bases at V and 2 bases at J, with 23 bases between the two ends.

This rearrangement joins TRBV30 to TRBJ2-1; 8 positions match TRBD2. The CDR3 loop spans 15 amino acids. The J segment lost 1 base and the V segment lost 2 bases, leaving 4 bases of the junction unmatched. Germline V gene sequence: CDR1 GTSNPN, CDR2 SVGIG (reference sequence). CDR3 sequence reads: CAWSPAGGSYNEQFF. CDR3 sequence (DNA): TGTGCCTGGAGTCCGGCGGGGGGATCCTACAATGAGCAGTTCTTC.

V gene TRBV14 combines with J gene TRBJ1-1, with 7 bases fitting TRBD1. V lost 4 bases, J lost 6 bases, and 5 bases stayed unmatched. Germline V gives CDR1 SGHDN, CDR2 FVKESK. The CDR3 has 13 residues. CDR3 sequence: CASSPRTGAEAFF. In nucleotides, the CDR3 is TGTGCCAGCAGCCCCCGGACAGGCGCTGAAGCTTTCTTT.

This clone was counted a few times. The chain is built from TRBV19 and TRBJ1-6; D not resolved. Trimming cost V 5 bases and J 13 bases, with 27 bases left between them. Looked up from germline, CDR1 is LNHDA and CDR2 is SQIVND (reference sequence). The CDR3 sequence is 17 residues long. The CDR3 region is CASSPWAARSRRGPLHF. The CDR3 region has the DNA TGTGCCAGTAGTCCCTGGGCTGCAAGGAGCCGCCGAGGGCCCCTCCACTTT.